The following is a T cell receptor (beta chain) sequence with its context. Its antigen is still unknown. This sample stems from a study of T cell responses to AZD1222 COVID-19 vaccine. As for the study in general: Pooled samples include second doses given at about 4 or 12 weeks.

General study results and limits: In a largely white British group with more females than males, clonal diversity was possibly underestimated. Baseline seropositives among AZD1222 recipients totaled only five to seven.

The data were produced by immunoSEQ multiplex PCR, yet TCRdb's version contains in-frame clones alone and is incomplete. The table lists approximately 110,000 clones, about 87% of them singletons. Sequences were derived from peripheral blood, sampled on day 0 of AZD1222 vaccination. The TCR comes from an adult in good health.

In DNA form, the CDR3 reads TGTGCCAGCAGCACCCGACAGGGTACGAACACCGGGGAGCTGTTTTTT. Its translation: CASSTRQGTNTGELFF. The V gene is TRBV5-5, the J gene TRBJ2-2; 7 bases fit TRBD1. This CDR3 contains 16 residues. CDR1 and CDR2 from the germline V gene are SGHKS and YYEKEE (reference sequence). The V segment lost 4 bases and the J segment 0 bases; nucleotides outside the gene matches: 6.